These 27 T cell receptor beta chains were all obtained from the same sample, sequenced in a study of blood T cell repertoires in COVID-19. Repertoires were generated with immunoSEQ multiplex PCR, while TCRdb's copy carries only in-frame clones and drops some. Found here are around 70,000 clones, less than 85% of them singletons; the top ten hold approximately 6.6%. The specimen sequenced was peripheral blood. Source of these receptors: a man aged 55 to 70 with acute or convalescent COVID-19.

This chain links TRBV5-1 with TRBJ2-5; 13 bases fit TRBD2. Germline CDR1 is SGHRS and CDR2 is YFSETQ. V shed 0 bases and J 4 bases; nucleotides not matched to a gene: 12. The CDR3 is 19 amino acids. DNA of the CDR3: TGCGCCAGCAGCTTGGAAAGGCCTACTAGCGGGGGGGCCCGAGAGACCCAGTACTTC. Translating gives CASSLERPTSGGARETQYF. The full variable domain, with the rest looked up from reference TRBV5-1 and TRBJ2-5, is KAGVTQTPRYLIKTRGQQVTLSCSPISGHRSVSWYQQTPGQGLQFLFEYFSETQRNKGNFPGRFSGRQFSNSRSEMNVSTLELGDSALYLCASSLERPTSGGARETQYFGPGTRLLVL.

This chain uses TRBV11-2 with TRBJ1-1, with D hard to call. The V end was cut by 1 base, the J end by 1 base, with 7 bases between. The CDR3 covers 14 residues. Germline loops: CDR1 SGHAT, CDR2 FQNNGV. In DNA form, the CDR3 reads TGTGCCAGCAGCTTAGGGGGAGGGAACACTGAAGCTTTCTTT. It encodes CASSLGGGNTEAFF. Drawing the rest from reference TRBV11-2 and TRBJ1-1, the complete variable domain is EAGVAQSPRYKIIEKRQSVAFWCNPISGHATLYWYQQILGQGPKLLIQFQNNGVVDDSQLPKDRFSAERLKGVDSTLKIQPAKLEDSAVYLCASSLGGGNTEAFFGQGTRLTVV.

This clone was detected only a few times. In nucleotides, the CDR3 is TGTGCCAGCAGTCCCGGAGGAGCGGGGGGGGTAGATACGCAGTATTTT. Its translation is CASSPGGAGGVDTQYF. This sequence joins TRBV6-2 or TRBV6-3 and TRBJ2-3; TRBD2 aligns across 10 bases. This CDR3 comprises 16 residues. J lost 5 bases, V lost 5 bases, and 10 bases had no gene match. CDR1 and CDR2 (germline): MNHEY, SVGEGT.

The chain joins TRBV6-6 to TRBJ1-2, with 8 nucleotides matching TRBD1. Germline V gene sequence: CDR1 MNHNY, CDR2 SVGAGI (reference sequence). The CDR3 runs to 16 residues. With V trimmed by 2 bases and J by 5 bases, 10 bases remained unmatched. CDR3 protein: CASSYGPQGAGYGYTF. In DNA, the CDR3 is TGTGCCAGCAGTTACGGTCCCCAGGGGGCTGGATATGGCTACACCTTC.

This rearrangement joins TRBV24-1 to TRBJ1-2, with a weak D call TRBD1 (6 bases). Trimming removed 2 bases at V and 7 bases at J, with 13 bases between. CDR1 and CDR2 (germline): KGHDR, SFDVKD. CDR3 length: 14 residues. CDR3: CATSDSQGFGGYTF. In nucleotides, the CDR3 is TGTGCCACCAGTGATTCACAGGGTTTCGGTGGCTACACCTTC.

This sequence joins TRBV6-2 or TRBV6-3 and TRBJ1-5, with TRBD1 matching over 11 bases. Germline CDR1 MNHEY, CDR2 SVGEGT. With 2 bases clipped from V and 4 bases from J, the junction kept 10 bases outside the gene matches. The CDR3 loop spans 18 amino acids. The CDR3 bases are TGTGCCAGCAGTTACACCGGGACAGGGGGTGCGCTTAATCAGCCCCAGCATTTT. Its protein product is CASSYTGTGGALNQPQHF.

This rearrangement joins TRBV14 to TRBJ2-7; 9 nucleotides match TRBD1. The CDR3 sequence is 14 residues long. With 6 bases clipped from V and 3 bases from J, the junction kept 6 bases outside the gene matches. The germline V gene encodes CDR1 SGHDN and CDR2 FVKESK. The CDR3 nucleotides read TGTGCCAGCAGGAAGACAGGGGGTGGCTACGAGCAGTACGTC. This sequence encodes CASRKTGGGYEQYV.

The chain employs TRBV6-5 and TRBJ1-1, with D possibly matching TRBD1 (5 bases). Trimming pared 8 bases from V and 4 bases from J, leaving 14 bases between. Germline V gene lookup returns CDR1 MNHEY and CDR2 SVGAGI. The CDR3 spans 13 residues. CDR3 residues: CASWGLSSTEAFF. Written as DNA, the CDR3 is TGTGCCAGCTGGGGCCTCTCATCCACTGAAGCTTTCTTT.

This chain connects TRBV24-1 to TRBJ2-1, with 7 bases lining up with TRBD2. This CDR3 is built from 17 residues. The V gene's germline CDR1 is KGHDR and CDR2 SFDVKD. V lost 2 bases and J lost 1; bases outside the gene matches: 7. CDR3: CATSDSIGLGSYNEQFF. The CDR3 DNA follows: TGTGCCACCAGTGATTCGATAGGACTAGGTTCCTACAATGAGCAGTTCTTC.

The rearrangement joins TRBV2 to TRBJ1-5; TRBD1 is a possible D gene (5 bases). V lost 3 bases to trimming and J lost 7 bases, with 10 bases between them. The germline gives CDR1 SNHLY, CDR2 FYNNEI. The CDR3 loop spans 13 amino acids. The CDR3 region has the DNA TGTGCCAGCAGTGAGGGGCTAGGCCAGCCCCAGCATTTT. It translates to CASSEGLGQPQHF.

The CDR3 sequence: CASSLAGGSTEAFF. The CDR3 DNA is TGTGCCAGCAGCTTAGCGGGGGGGTCGACTGAAGCTTTCTTT. The chain uses TRBV11-1 and TRBJ1-1; D is possibly TRBD1 (5 bases). The CDR3 extends over 14 amino acids. Germline V gives CDR1 SGHAT, CDR2 FQDESV (reference sequence). V was pared by 0 bases and J by 5 bases, with 10 bases between.

The CDR3 bases are TGTGCCAGCAGTTCGAGAGCGGGGTCAAAGTTCTTC. As protein: CASSSRAGSKFF. The V and J genes are TRBV12-3 or TRBV12-4 and TRBJ2-1; TRBD2 aligns across 7 bases. This CDR3 is 12 amino acids long. After removal of 4 bases from V and 14 bases from J, the junction contained 8 bases not matched to a gene.

In its sample, this clone was seen a few times. V and J are TRBV18 and TRBJ1-1, with 11 bases identical to TRBD1. Germline values: CDR1 KGHSH, CDR2 LQKENI. This CDR3 has 14 residues. After removal of 3 bases from V and 7 bases from J, the junction contained 4 bases not matched to a gene. CDR3 sequence reads: CASSPGTGGFEAFF. Here the CDR3 DNA reads TGTGCCAGCTCACCCGGGACAGGGGGTTTTGAAGCTTTCTTT.

V usage is TRBV4-1 and J usage is TRBJ2-1; a weak D match, TRBD2 (6 bases). Trimming cost V 1 base and J 0 bases, with 13 bases left between them. This CDR3 spans 17 amino acids. Germline CDR1 is MGHRA and CDR2 is YSYEKL. CDR3 nucleotides: TGCGCCAGCAGCCAAGGGTCTAGCGCGAGCTCCTACAATGAGCAGTTCTTC. It encodes CASSQGSSASSYNEQFF.

This chain links TRBV18 with TRBJ2-3, with 9 bases identical to TRBD2. Germline V gives CDR1 KGHSH, CDR2 LQKENI. With V trimmed by 5 bases and J by 4 bases, 7 bases remained unmatched. The CDR3 contains 15 residues. The CDR3 protein is CASSSLSGGADTQYF. In nucleotides, the CDR3 is TGTGCCAGCTCATCTCTTAGCGGGGGAGCAGATACGCAGTATTTT. Full variable domain (remainder filled in from reference TRBV18 and TRBJ2-3): NAGVMQNPRHLVRRRGQEARLRCSPMKGHSHVYWYRQLPEEGLKFMVYLQKENIIDESGMPKERFSAEFPKEGPSILRIQQVVRGDSAAYFCASSSLSGGADTQYFGPGTRLTVL.

The chain joins TRBV10-3 to TRBJ2-7; the match to TRBD1 covers 9 bases. CDR3 length: 14 amino acids. Losses at the gene ends were 4 bases for V and 5 bases for J; bases not matched to a gene: 6. CDR1 and CDR2 (germline): ENHRY, SYGVKD. CDR3 sequence reads: CAISVRTGVHEQYF. CDR3 DNA: TGTGCCATCAGTGTCAGGACAGGGGTCCACGAGCAGTACTTC.

This chain uses TRBV20-1 with TRBJ1-2; D perhaps matches TRBD1 (6 bases). The CDR3 is 11 residues long. Trimming cost V 5 bases and J 8 bases, with 12 bases left between them. Germline loops: CDR1 DFQATT, CDR2 SNEGSKA (reference sequence). The CDR3 DNA is TGCAGTGCTGGACAGTCTCAGGGCTACACCTTC. Amino acids: CSAGQSQGYTF.

The chain combines TRBV5-5 with TRBJ1-2; 8 positions match TRBD1. The CDR3 is 14 amino acids. J gave up 2 bases and V 1 base, and 1 base lay outside the gene matches. CDR1 is SGHKS and CDR2 is YYEKEE in the germline V gene (reference sequence). The CDR3 reads CASSLTGGNYGYTF. The CDR3 region has the DNA TGTGCCAGCAGCTTGACAGGGGGAAACTATGGCTACACCTTC.

This rearrangement joins TRBV6-4 to TRBJ1-2, with D hard to call. The CDR3 is made up of 9 amino acids. The V gene's germline CDR1 is MRHNA and CDR2 SNTAGT. The germline V and J ends were trimmed by 7 bases and 7 bases, with 4 bases remaining between them. CDR3 in DNA: TGTGCCAGCACACTTGGCTACACCTTC. The encoded protein is CASTLGYTF.

The V and J genes are TRBV5-4 and TRBJ1-2; 8 bases match TRBD1. There are 12 residues in the CDR3. The V segment lost 4 bases and the J segment 8 bases; nucleotides outside the gene matches: 4. Germline values: CDR1 SGHNT, CDR2 YYREEE (reference sequence). The DNA for the CDR3 is TGTGCCAGCAGCGCCTACAGGGGGGGCTACACCTTC. Translating it yields CASSAYRGGYTF.

The chain couples TRBV11-2 to TRBJ1-2, with D unclear. This CDR3 is 11 amino acids long. Germline lookup yields CDR1 SGHAT and CDR2 FQNNGV. V lost 4 bases and J lost 4, with 4 bases in between. The CDR3 loop reads CASSSTYGYTF. The DNA of the CDR3 is TGTGCCAGCAGCTCTACCTATGGCTACACCTTC.

The V gene is TRBV19, the J gene TRBJ2-2; 8 nucleotides match TRBD2. CDR1 is LNHDA and CDR2 is SQIVND in the germline V gene (reference sequence). This CDR3 spans 18 amino acids. Trimming removed 7 bases from V and 2 bases from J; junction bases left unmatched: 15. CDR3 nucleotides: TGTGCCAGTACCGATCCATTCCGGGGGGGCAGAAACACCGGGGAGCTGTTTTTT. It translates to CASTDPFRGGRNTGELFF.

This chain connects TRBV6-2 or TRBV6-3 to TRBJ2-2, with 8 bases identical to TRBD1. With 2 bases clipped from V and 6 bases from J, the junction kept 5 bases outside the gene matches. The CDR3 runs 15 residues. CDR1 MNHEY and CDR2 SVGEGT come from the germline V gene. CDR3 sequence: CASSYGQGGAGELFF. The CDR3 DNA reads TGTGCCAGCAGTTACGGACAGGGCGGCGCCGGGGAGCTGTTTTTT.

V and J are TRBV10-3 and TRBJ2-1; 14 nucleotides agree with TRBD2. Looked up from germline, CDR1 is ENHRY and CDR2 is SYGVKD. This CDR3 spans 13 amino acids. V dropped 11 bases and J dropped 6; count of bases not matched to a gene: 3. CDR3 in amino acids: CAAGTSGGNEQFF. The CDR3 region has the DNA TGTGCCGCCGGGACTAGCGGGGGCAATGAGCAGTTCTTC.

The chain recombines TRBV7-9 with TRBJ1-2; D not certain. With 0 bases removed from V and 7 bases from J, the gap between germline ends came to 6 bases. The CDR3 is 12 amino acids. The germline V gene has CDR1 SEHNR and CDR2 FQNEAQ (reference sequence). CDR3 in amino acids: CASSLASRGYTF. DNA for the CDR3: TGTGCCAGCAGCTTAGCATCCCGTGGCTACACCTTC.

In DNA, the CDR3 is TGCAGCGTCGCCCAGGGGGCGGCGAGCAATCAGCCCCAGCATTTT. It codes for CSVAQGAASNQPQHF. The rearrangement links TRBV29-1 to TRBJ1-5; 8 bases line up with TRBD1. Per the germline V gene, CDR1 is SQVTM and CDR2 is ANQGSEA. The CDR3 consists of 15 residues. Germline trimming cut 6 bases from V and 1 base from J; bases unmatched to any gene: 8.

This sequence joins TRBV11-2 and TRBJ1-1; D not certain. Germline-derived CDR1 and CDR2 are SGHAT and FQNNGV. V lost 1 base, J lost 7 bases, and 16 bases lay in between. The CDR3 has 15 amino acids. CDR3 DNA: TGTGCCAGCAGCTTAGGTGTGTCCCAGGCGTTTGAAGCTTTCTTT. Its translation: CASSLGVSQAFEAFF.